One sample yielded the 8 T cell receptor beta chains listed below, sequenced in a study of T cell responses to AZD1222 COVID-19 vaccine. Data came from immunoSEQ multiplex PCR; TCRdb stores just in-frame clones and leaves some out. The sample carries approximately 160,000 clones, around 93% recorded once. The source material was peripheral blood, sampled on day 0 of AZD1222 vaccination. These receptors were taken from an adult in good health.

The CDR3, as DNA: TGTGCCTGGACCCTCCGGGCTCACATTTCGAGCTCCTACAATGAGCAGTTCTTC. Residues: CAWTLRAHISSSYNEQFF. The V and J genes are TRBV30 and TRBJ2-1, with D unclear. V gave up 4 bases and J gave up 0 bases, with 22 bases separating them. Germline assignment: CDR1 GTSNPN and CDR2 SVGIG (reference sequence). This CDR3 has 18 residues.

This chain links TRBV2 with TRBJ2-5, with 7 bases matching TRBD1. The germline V gene has CDR1 SNHLY and CDR2 FYNNEI. The length of the CDR3 is 16 residues. V trimming: 6 bases; J trimming: 5 bases; junction bases outside the gene matches: 15. The CDR3 nucleotides read TGTGCCAGCAGGCTAACGGGACAGAGCCGTCGTGAGACCCAGTACTTC. Residues: CASRLTGQSRRETQYF.

The CDR3 nucleotides are TGTGCCAGCAGTCCTCCGGGACAGGTGTGGGAGCAGTACTTC. It specifies CASSPPGQVWEQYF. This chain joins TRBV28 and TRBJ2-7, with 8 bases lining up with TRBD1. The V and J ends lost 5 bases and 7 bases, in that order; junction bases with no gene match: 10. Germline V gene data show CDR1 as MDHEN and CDR2 as SYDVKM. This CDR3 contains 14 residues.

The V gene is TRBV5-1, the J gene TRBJ2-2; 8 positions match TRBD1. This CDR3 is built from 18 residues. V lost 4 bases to trimming and J lost 0 bases; unmatched junction nucleotides: 11. Germline CDR1 reads SGHRS; CDR2 reads YFSETQ. Here the CDR3 reads CASSLGQGIASNTGELFF. The CDR3 coding sequence is TGCGCCAGCAGCCTAGGACAGGGAATAGCCTCGAACACCGGGGAGCTGTTTTTT.

This sequence joins TRBV10-3 and TRBJ1-2; D gene uncertain. CDR3 size: 11 residues. Looked up from germline, CDR1 is ENHRY and CDR2 is SYGVKD. Trimming removed 3 bases at V and 4 bases at J, with 3 bases between. In nucleotides, the CDR3 is TGTGCCATCAGTGACACCTATGGCTACACCTTC. Encoded protein: CAISDTYGYTF.

The chain couples TRBV10-3 to TRBJ1-1; D perhaps matches TRBD1 (6 bases). This CDR3 comprises 13 residues. Germline CDR1 reads ENHRY; CDR2 reads SYGVKD. Trimming pared 7 bases from V and 5 bases from J, leaving 14 bases between. DNA for the CDR3: TGTGCCATCAACGACAGGAGGGGGACTGAAGCTTTCTTT. Translated, it gives CAINDRRGTEAFF.

This chain uses TRBV7-3 with TRBJ2-1; the D gene is possibly TRBD1 (6 bases). CDR3 length: 14 residues. Per germline, CDR1 SGHTA and CDR2 FQGTGA. Trimming stripped 5 bases from V and 4 bases from J, with 12 bases between. CDR3 DNA: TGTGCCAGCAGCCCGCTGGGGGCTTACAATGAGCAGTTCTTC. It codes for CASSPLGAYNEQFF.

V and J are TRBV6-2 or TRBV6-3 and TRBJ2-3; D unclear. The CDR3 length is 14 residues. V was cut by 5 bases and J by 2 bases, with 11 bases left in between. The germline CDR1 and CDR2 sequences are MNHEY and SVGEGT. The CDR3 DNA sequence: TGTGCCAGCAGTCGCGGATCCTTCACAGATACGCAGTATTTT. Translation: CASSRGSFTDTQYF.